Following are 10 T cell receptor beta chains from one sample sequenced in a study of blood T cell repertoires in COVID-19. Sequencing was performed with immunoSEQ multiplex PCR; in TCRdb, only in-frame clones are kept and a portion is missing. This table holds 250,000 to 350,000 clones, approximately 83% found once. Sequencing was carried out using PBMCs or T cells enriched from blood (not recorded which). The receptors were gathered from a woman aged 25 to 39 who had recovered from COVID-19.

This chain links TRBV7-2 with TRBJ2-1, with 9 nucleotides matching TRBD2. V trimming: 2 bases; J trimming: 0 bases; junction bases outside the gene matches: 5. CDR1 and CDR2 (germline): SGHTA, FQGNSA. The CDR3 spans 17 residues. For the CDR3, the DNA is TGTGCCAGCAGCTTAACTGCGGGGGGGCTCTCCTACAATGAGCAGTTCTTC. It specifies CASSLTAGGLSYNEQFF.

The rearrangement joins TRBV18 to TRBJ2-2; D ambiguous. The CDR3 sequence is 14 residues long. CDR1 and CDR2 (germline): KGHSH, LQKENI. V lost 4 bases, J lost 1 base, and 7 bases lay in between. CDR3 protein: CASSRSGNTGELFF. The CDR3 nucleotides are TGTGCCAGCTCACGGAGTGGGAACACCGGGGAGCTGTTTTTT.

This clone was counted only a few times. V gene TRBV19 combines with J gene TRBJ1-3, with D perhaps TRBD1 (5 bases). V was shortened by 7 bases and J by 4 bases, with 17 bases between the two germline ends. CDR1 is LNHDA, CDR2 SQIVND, per germline (reference sequence). CDR3 size: 15 residues. The CDR3 here is CASTPKRDGGNTIYF. DNA for the CDR3: TGTGCCAGTACCCCAAAGCGGGACGGAGGAAACACCATATATTTT.

The chain uses TRBV7-2 and TRBJ1-3; TRBD1 agrees at 7 bases. V was clipped by 0 bases and J by 9 bases; unmatched bases: 8. From germline, CDR1 is SGHTA and CDR2 FQGNSA. This CDR3 comprises 15 residues. This chain's CDR3 is CASSLAGTERGTIYF. CDR3 bases: TGTGCCAGCAGCTTAGCTGGGACAGAGAGGGGCACCATATATTTT.

The chain combines TRBV2 with TRBJ1-4, with D uncertain. Between the trimmed V and J ends, which lost 7 bases and 0 bases, there was a span of 15 bases. CDR3 length: 16 amino acids. CDR1 and CDR2 (germline): SNHLY, FYNNEI. The CDR3 nucleotides read TGTGCCAGCAATATCGAGGGTACAGCAACTAATGAAAAACTGTTTTTT. The encoded protein is CASNIEGTATNEKLFF.

This clone was detected only once. The chain has TRBV4-2 and TRBJ2-2, with D possibly being TRBD2 (5 bases). Looked up from germline, CDR1 is LGHNA and CDR2 is YNFKEQ. V was trimmed by 6 bases and J by 6 bases, leaving 14 bases between them. CDR3 size: 14 residues. The CDR3 reads CASRPEGGAGELFF. The CDR3 region has the DNA TGTGCCAGCAGACCCGAGGGTGGGGCCGGGGAGCTGTTTTTT.

The V call is TRBV28, the J call TRBJ2-3; possible D gene TRBD2, 5 bases. CDR1 is MDHEN and CDR2 is SYDVKM in the germline V gene. The CDR3 loop spans 13 amino acids. The V and J ends lost 1 base and 5 bases respectively, with 7 bases between them. The CDR3 DNA reads as TGTGCCAGCAGTTTATTAGGGAGAGATACGCAGTATTTT. Translating gives CASSLLGRDTQYF.

The DNA of the CDR3 is TGCGCCAGCAGGCGCCGGGACAGTTCCTCCTCTGGGGCCAACGTCCTGACTTTC. Its translation is CASRRRDSSSSGANVLTF. V gene TRBV5-1 combines with J gene TRBJ2-6; 7 bases fit TRBD1. Germline CDR1 SGHRS, CDR2 YFSETQ. The J segment lost 0 bases and the V segment lost 5 bases, leaving 11 bases of the junction unmatched. CDR3 length equals 18 residues.

CDR3 in amino acids: CASRPQPTGGTEAFF. CDR3 coding DNA: TGTGCCAGCAGGCCGCAACCGACAGGGGGAACTGAAGCTTTCTTT. The rearrangement uses TRBV28 and TRBJ1-1, with 9 positions matching TRBD1. V was pared by 6 bases and J by 5 bases, with 10 bases of the junction left unmatched. This CDR3 has 15 amino acids. The germline gives CDR1 MDHEN, CDR2 SYDVKM.

This chain uses TRBV15 with TRBJ2-3; TRBD2 matches 11 bases. Germline lookup yields CDR1 LNHNV and CDR2 YYDKDF (reference sequence). Trimming at V came to 5 bases and at J to 2 bases, leaving 6 bases not matched to a gene. The CDR3 has 16 amino acids. CDR3 in DNA: TGTGCCACCAGCCAGGGACTAGCGGTCTCCACAGATACGCAGTATTTT. Encoded protein: CATSQGLAVSTDTQYF.